These 21 T cell receptor beta chains originate from one sample sequenced in a study of cytomegalovirus exposure and HLA in healthy donors. This table comes from immunoSEQ multiplex PCR, and its TCRdb copy is limited to in-frame clones, with some not included. This table has tens of thousands of clones, about four fifths appearing once. Sequencing was carried out using PBMCs. These receptors were obtained from a woman between 18 and 29 years old in good health and CMV-seropositive.

The chain has TRBV6-5 and TRBJ2-2, with D possibly TRBD2 on 6 matching bases. The V and J ends lost 6 bases and 1 base respectively, with 12 bases between them. The germline CDR1 and CDR2 sequences are MNHEY and SVGAGI. The CDR3 consists of 15 residues. CDR3 coding DNA: TGTGCCAGCAGATCGGGACTGGTGAACACCGGGGAGCTGTTTTTT. Protein: CASRSGLVNTGELFF.

The chain employs TRBV5-6 and TRBJ1-2; no clear D gene. V lost 0 bases and J 4 bases, leaving 10 bases between the germline ends. Germline values: CDR1 SGHDT, CDR2 YYEEEE. CDR3 length: 14 amino acids. The CDR3 is CASSLDPEGYGYTF. The CDR3 coding sequence is TGTGCCAGCAGCTTGGACCCGGAGGGCTATGGCTACACCTTC.

The V call is TRBV29-1, the J call TRBJ1-1; D not resolved. Trimming left V 7 bases short and J 3 bases short, with 15 bases between. The CDR3 contains 13 residues. Germline V CDR1 and CDR2: SQVTM, ANQGSEA. The CDR3 reads CSAASQVDTEAFF. The DNA of the CDR3 is TGCAGCGCCGCGTCCCAGGTGGACACTGAAGCTTTCTTT.

The J gene is TRBJ1-5, the V gene TRBV27; TRBD1 agrees at 7 bases. With 6 bases clipped from V and 0 bases from J, the junction kept 5 bases outside the gene matches. Germline V gene sequence: CDR1 MNHEY, CDR2 SMNVEV (reference sequence). The CDR3 runs to 15 residues. The CDR3 loop is CASRRQGGSNQPQHF. CDR3 in DNA: TGTGCCAGCAGGAGACAGGGAGGTAGCAATCAGCCCCAGCATTTT.

The chain links TRBV27 to TRBJ2-6, with 12 bases identical to TRBD2. Germline V gene data show CDR1 as MNHEY and CDR2 as SMNVEV (reference sequence). J lost 0 bases, V lost 5 bases, and 5 bases had no gene match. The CDR3 sequence is 18 residues long. The CDR3 DNA reads TGTGCCAGCAGTCCGACTAGCGGGGGCTTCTCTGGGGCCAACGTCCTGACTTTC. It yields the protein CASSPTSGGFSGANVLTF.

The chain recombines TRBV7-2 with TRBJ2-5; D is possibly TRBD1 (6 bases). The germline CDR1 and CDR2 sequences are SGHTA and FQGNSA. V dropped 1 base and J dropped 13 bases, with 16 bases sitting between them. There are 13 residues in the CDR3. The CDR3: CASSLGDDRSGYF. For the CDR3, the DNA is TGTGCCAGCAGCTTAGGAGACGACAGGTCGGGGTACTTC.

This clone was counted between two and nine times. The chain employs TRBV28 and TRBJ2-7; no clear D gene. CDR1 and CDR2 from the germline V gene are MDHEN and SYDVKM. V was pared by 5 bases and J by 2 bases, with 13 bases between. This CDR3 spans 14 amino acids. For the CDR3, the DNA is TGTGCCAGCAGTCCCCCGGGTGAAACCTACGAGCAGTACTTC. Protein sequence: CASSPPGETYEQYF.

CDR3 nucleotides: TGTGCCAGTAGTAGGGACAGAACACCTGGGGCCAACGTCCTGACTTTC. Translated: CASSRDRTPGANVLTF. J is TRBJ2-6 and V is TRBV19; 7 positions agree with TRBD1. The CDR3 totals 16 residues. Germline V CDR1 and CDR2: LNHDA, SQIVND (reference sequence). Trimming cost V 4 bases and J 2 bases; bases outside gene matches: 5.

The chain links TRBV30 to TRBJ1-2, with TRBD1 matching 8 bases. In germline, CDR1 is GTSNPN, CDR2 SVGIG (reference sequence). Trimming at V came to 2 bases and at J to 5 bases, leaving 10 bases not matched to a gene. This CDR3 has 15 residues. The CDR3 spells CAWSLSPGQVYGYTF. DNA of the CDR3: TGTGCCTGGAGTCTGTCTCCGGGACAGGTTTATGGCTACACCTTC.

As DNA, the CDR3 is TGCAGCGTTGCTTACAAGGGACTCTATGGCTACACCTTC. Translating gives CSVAYKGLYGYTF. The V gene is TRBV29-1, the J gene TRBJ1-2, with D possibly being TRBD1 (5 bases). Germline CDR1 is SQVTM and CDR2 is ANQGSEA. The CDR3 runs to 13 residues. V lost 4 bases to trimming and J lost 4 bases, with 13 bases between them.

Only one count was recorded for this clone. V gene TRBV19 combines with J gene TRBJ2-7; 8 bases match TRBD2. The CDR3 is made up of 15 amino acids. V dropped 7 bases and J dropped 2; count of bases not matched to a gene: 10. Germline V lookup: CDR1 LNHDA, CDR2 SQIVND (reference sequence). As DNA, the CDR3 is TGTGCCAGTACGCTTTCGGCGGGGGGAGCCTACGAGCAGTACTTC. Translation: CASTLSAGGAYEQYF.

This chain joins TRBV14 and TRBJ2-1; 9 positions match TRBD2. J lost 4 bases, V lost 0 bases, and 10 bases had no gene match. The CDR3 covers 18 residues. Germline lookup yields CDR1 SGHDN and CDR2 FVKESK. The CDR3 region has the DNA TGTGCCAGCAGCCAAGATCCCTGGCGGGGGGGGGTATACAATGAGCAGTTCTTC. It specifies CASSQDPWRGGVYNEQFF.

The chain uses TRBV27 and TRBJ1-2; maybe TRBD1 (5 bases). This CDR3 region has 17 residues. V was shortened by 6 bases and J by 4 bases, with 24 bases between the two germline ends. Germline CDR1 is MNHEY and CDR2 is SMNVEV (reference sequence). Here the CDR3 reads CASSAVGSGEGIYGYTF. In DNA, the CDR3 is TGTGCCAGCAGCGCCGTAGGGTCGGGGGAGGGAATCTATGGCTACACCTTC.

The chain joins TRBV19 to TRBJ1-2; TRBD1 might be the D (5 bases). V was cut by 5 bases and J by 7 bases, with 8 bases left in between. The CDR3 extends over 11 amino acids. Germline V gives CDR1 LNHDA, CDR2 SQIVND (reference sequence). Here the CDR3 DNA reads TGTGCCAGTAGTGTCGGGGGTGGCTACACCTTC. Protein product: CASSVGGGYTF.

V usage is TRBV7-2 and J usage is TRBJ1-3; D may be TRBD1 (6 bases). The CDR3 contains 15 residues. CDR1 SGHTA and CDR2 FQGNSA come from the germline V gene. The germline V and J ends were trimmed by 4 bases and 0 bases, with 10 bases remaining between them. Written as DNA, the CDR3 is TGTGCCAGCAGCTCAACAGGGCTCTCTGGAAACACCATATATTTT. Its protein is CASSSTGLSGNTIYF. Filled out from reference TRBV7-2 and TRBJ1-3, the complete variable domain reads GAGVSQSPSNKVTEKGKDVELRCDPISGHTALYWYRQSLGQGLEFLIYFQGNSAPDKSGLPSDRFSAERTGGSVSTLTIQRTQQEDSAVYLCASSSTGLSGNTIYFGEGSWLTVV.

This clone was recorded a few times. The CDR3 DNA follows: TGTGCCAGTATGGAGACAGAAACTGGAAACACCATATATTTT. It yields the protein CASMETETGNTIYF. J is TRBJ1-3 and V is TRBV19; D may be TRBD1 (5 bases). V was pared by 7 bases and J by 2 bases, with 12 bases between. Germline loops: CDR1 LNHDA, CDR2 SQIVND (reference sequence). The CDR3 totals 14 residues.

This clone is a singleton in its sample. This rearrangement joins TRBV6-5 to TRBJ1-6; D perhaps matches TRBD1 (5 bases). Trimming stripped 2 bases from V and 3 bases from J, with 11 bases between. The CDR3 runs to 16 residues. Germline values: CDR1 MNHEY, CDR2 SVGAGI. The CDR3 protein is CASSYRVGGYNSPLHF. The CDR3 nucleotides read TGTGCCAGCAGTTACCGAGTCGGGGGCTATAATTCACCCCTCCACTTT.

The chain links TRBV7-8 to TRBJ1-5; 8 bases line up with TRBD1. This CDR3 region has 14 residues. The trim removed 4 bases at V and 7 bases at J, leaving 6 bases unmatched. Germline CDR1 is SGHVS and CDR2 is FQNEAQ. The CDR3 here is CASSWTGRGQPQHF. In DNA, the CDR3 is TGTGCCAGCAGCTGGACAGGGAGGGGCCAGCCCCAGCATTTT.

The CDR3 here is CASSYSTGSDEQYF. The CDR3 DNA reads as TGTGCCAGCAGTTACTCGACAGGCTCAGACGAGCAGTACTTC. V is TRBV6-5 and J is TRBJ2-7; D might be TRBD1 (6 bases). The CDR3 contains 14 residues. V gave up 0 bases and J gave up 5 bases, with 11 bases separating them. Germline CDR1 and CDR2: MNHEY and SVGAGI.

The chain is built from TRBV7-9 and TRBJ1-4; possible D gene TRBD1, 6 bases. Per germline, CDR1 SEHNR and CDR2 FQNEAQ (reference sequence). This CDR3 is built from 15 residues. The V and J ends lost 5 bases and 8 bases respectively, with 18 bases between them. CDR3 nucleotides: TGTGCCAGCAGCCCCCTAACAGGGCAGGGAGAAAAACTGTTTTTT. It encodes CASSPLTGQGEKLFF.

J is TRBJ2-2 and V is TRBV7-7; 7 bases align to TRBD2. The germline gives CDR1 SSHAT, CDR2 FNYEAQ (reference sequence). Trimming cost V 4 bases and J 2 bases; bases outside gene matches: 4. The CDR3 consists of 15 residues. The CDR3 is CASSSSGVNTGELFF. The DNA for the CDR3 is TGTGCCAGCAGCTCAAGCGGGGTAAACACCGGGGAGCTGTTTTTT.